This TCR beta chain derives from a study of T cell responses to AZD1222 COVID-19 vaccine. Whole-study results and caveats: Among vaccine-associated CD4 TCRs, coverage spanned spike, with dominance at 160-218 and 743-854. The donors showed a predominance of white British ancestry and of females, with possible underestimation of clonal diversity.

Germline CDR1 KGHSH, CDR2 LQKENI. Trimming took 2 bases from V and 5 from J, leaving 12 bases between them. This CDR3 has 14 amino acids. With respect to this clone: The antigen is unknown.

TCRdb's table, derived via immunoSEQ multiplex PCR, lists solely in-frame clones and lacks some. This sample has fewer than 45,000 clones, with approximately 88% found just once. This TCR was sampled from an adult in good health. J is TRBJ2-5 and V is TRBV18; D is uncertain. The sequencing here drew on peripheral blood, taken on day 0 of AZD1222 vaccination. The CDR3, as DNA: TGTGCCAGCTCACCAGGGATTAGGGCGGAGACCCAGTACTTC. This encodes CASSPGIRAETQYF.